This TCR beta chain was captured in a study of T-cell reconstitution after alpha-beta-depleted transplantation in children. The study, taken as a whole, reports: Reportedly, alpha-beta T cells present about two months post-transplant originated from several hundred expanded clones of graft origin. Fresh T-cell production supplied most of the T-cell counts and diversity seen one year after transplant.

With 5 bases clipped from V and 2 bases from J, the junction kept 7 bases outside the gene matches. This CDR3 is 15 amino acids long. Preparation of the TCRbeta library involved a method that used unique molecular identifiers. Each CDR3 protein gets one entry after TCRdb re-called the PCR reads with MiXCR. The sample holds 450,000 to 700,000 distinct CDR3 sequences, 25% to 30% seen once. This clonotype has more than one count but fewer than ten. What it binds is not known. V usage is TRBV12-3 or TRBV12-4 and J usage is TRBJ2-3, with 7 positions matching TRBD2. The sample here was PBMCs, taken before TCRalphabeta/CD19-depleted stem cell transplant. The source of this sequence is a boy younger than two with Wiskott-Aldrich syndrome, due to receive a stem cell transplant. Written as DNA, the CDR3 is TGTGCCAGCAGTCCGAGGACTAGTTTCACAGATACGCAGTATTTT. Translating it yields CASSPRTSFTDTQYF.